This TCR beta chain stems from a study of spatial heterogeneity in lung cancer. Study at large: Alpha-chain sequences were consistently detected in smaller numbers than beta-chain sequences. Strong correlation was found between tumor-region TCR transcript counts and a T cell module score from matched bulk RNA-seq. The study, taken as a whole, reports: Intratumoral expanded alpha and beta TCR counts were found to track tumor mutation counts.

Via MiXCR, TCRdb re-called the 5' RACE reads, giving one row per CDR3 protein. The sample records roughly 19,000 distinct CDR3 sequences, roughly 6% being singletons. Germline CDR1 SGDLS, CDR2 YYNGEE. The CDR3 length is 12 residues. Trimming left V 3 bases short and J 7 bases short, with 10 bases between. The time point is: sample taken at primary tumor resection. Sequencing was performed on whole RNA extracted from tumor and nontumor lung tissue, or from frozen PBMC, and the material was left unsorted. There are many counts of this clonotype. Its target is unknown. The source is a female donor with early-stage non-small cell lung cancer. Sequencing used lung tumor tissue, obtained at surgery. The gene calls are TRBV9 and TRBJ2-5, with TRBD2 as a possible D gene (5 bases). The CDR3: CASSAGERTQYF. The DNA for the CDR3 is TGTGCCAGCAGCGCCGGGGAGCGGACCCAGTACTTC.